This record concerns one TCR beta chain sequence. The sample belongs to a study of cytomegalovirus exposure and HLA in healthy donors. Amplification used 60 Vbeta primers and 13 Jbeta primers. Here immunoSEQ multiplex PCR was the method, and the copy in TCRdb shows in-frame clones only, minus some. The sample carries more than 85,000 clones, 76% recorded once. The CDR3 sequence is 17 residues long. V was cut by 3 bases and J by 10 bases, with 26 bases left in between. Looked up from germline, CDR1 is SGDLS and CDR2 is YYNGEE. The sample comprised PBMCs. The clonotype comes from a woman aged 50 to 60 in good health and CMV-seropositive. The gene calls are TRBV9 and TRBJ2-1, with D possibly matching TRBD2 (6 bases). CDR3 nucleotide sequence: TGTGCCAGCAGCGCTCCTTTGGACGGACCCTTGGAGGGCGAGCAGTTCTTC. Translated: CASSAPLDGPLEGEQFF. The entire variable domain, with the rest obtained from reference TRBV9 and TRBJ2-1, is as follows: DSGVTQTPKHLITATGQRVTLRCSPRSGDLSVYWYQQSLDQGLQFLIQYYNGEERAKGNILERFSAQQFPDLHSELNLSSLELGDSALYFCASSAPLDGPLEGEQFFGPGTRLTVL.